A single sample is the source of the 4 T cell receptor beta chains below, sequenced in a study of T cells in tuberculosis. Here immunoSEQ multiplex PCR was the method, and the copy in TCRdb shows in-frame clones only, minus some. The table has around 30,000 clones, 93% seen once. As for time point: new active TB diagnosis, blood taken before or within 7 days of starting treatment. This specimen was PBMCs, taken at tuberculosis diagnosis. These receptors came from an adult with tuberculosis.

This chain links TRBV28 with TRBJ2-1; 9 bases map to TRBD2. This CDR3 has 16 amino acids. Unmatched junction bases numbered 8, after V lost 8 bases and J lost 0 bases. CDR1 and CDR2 (germline): MDHEN, SYDVKM. The chain's CDR3 is CASLSHSGSSYNEQFF. CDR3 bases: TGTGCCAGCCTCTCTCATAGCGGGAGCTCCTACAATGAGCAGTTCTTC.

The gene calls are TRBV29-1 and TRBJ2-1, with a tentative D call TRBD1 (5 bases). CDR1 SQVTM and CDR2 ANQGSEA come from the germline V gene. The V end lost 2 bases, the J end lost 1 base, and 12 bases lay between the germline ends. This CDR3 contains 15 residues. This chain's CDR3 is CSVESRASSYNEQFF. The CDR3 nucleotides are TGCAGCGTTGAATCCAGGGCCTCATCCTACAATGAGCAGTTCTTC.

The rearrangement joins TRBV2 to TRBJ1-5; 7 bases line up with TRBD1. This CDR3 is built from 16 residues. The J segment lost 0 bases and the V segment lost 5 bases, leaving 7 bases of the junction unmatched. The germline CDR1 and CDR2 sequences are SNHLY and FYNNEI. In nucleotides, the CDR3 is TGTGCCAGCAGTTCGGACAGGTTCGATAGCAATCAGCCCCAGCATTTT. It encodes CASSSDRFDSNQPQHF.

The chain links TRBV30 to TRBJ1-5; 11 nucleotides align to TRBD1. The V gene end was trimmed by 0 bases and the J gene end by 4 bases; junction bases not matched to a gene: 2. This CDR3 comprises 15 residues. The germline V gene has CDR1 GTSNPN and CDR2 SVGIG (reference sequence). CDR3 residues: CAWSVGQGANQPQHF. As DNA, the CDR3 is TGTGCCTGGAGTGTAGGACAGGGGGCTAATCAGCCCCAGCATTTT. Looking up the rest from reference TRBV30 and TRBJ1-5 gives the full variable domain: SQTIHQWPATLVQPVGSPLSLECTVEGTSNPNLYWYRQAAGRGLQLLFYSVGIGQISSEVPQNLSASRPQDRQFILSSKKLLLSDSGFYLCAWSVGQGANQPQHFGDGTRLSIL.